This T cell receptor (beta chain) was sequenced for a study of vaccination and CD4 T cells after COVID-19 (dated by TCRdb to 2021 to 2024). Regarding the complete study: SARS-CoV-2 positivity had been established in the convalescent patients by nasal swab PCR, and mild disease was recorded in under ten of these patients and severe disease in one. In the convalescent cohort there were six males and four females, among whom were two Hispanic individuals, seven Caucasians, two Asians and one multiracial person. Post-COVID blood samples were collected from convalescent patients a median of approximately 93 days after diagnosis, with a range of roughly 35 to 170 days. Post-vaccine blood samples were collected a median of around 2.5 months after the second vaccine dose, ranging from roughly 13 to 250 days. Control cultures used a CEFX viral epitope pool as positive control, an HIV-1 Nef peptide pool as negative control, or no peptide. Culture stimuli were overlapping spike peptide pools from SARS-CoV-2 and from the common cold coronaviruses HCoV-NL63, HCoV-OC43 and HCoV-229E. Each participant got two doses of either the Pfizer-BioNTech BNT162b2 vaccine (n=8) or the Moderna mRNA-1273 vaccine (n=2). In around ten COVID-19 convalescent patients and a few infection-naive healthy vaccine recipients, the spike-specific CD4+ TCR repertoire before mRNA vaccination was compared with the repertoire after mRNA vaccination.

Of note for this clonotype: Its antigen is still unknown. One base away there is no much larger clone; base qualities are not given.

Per the publication, the treatment or condition label means: approximately 9-day PBMC culture with coronavirus spike peptide pools or control peptides (ViraFEST assay). The study used the ViraFEST assay, which expanded antigen-specific T cells with peptide pools and then identified expanded clonotypes by TCR sequencing. Positive SARS-CoV-2 PCR tests in the convalescent patients dated from March to December 2020, before Alpha, Beta and Delta variants emerged in the United States. Each well held about 1.8 million PBMCs cultured with roughly 10 ug/ml peptide pools in IMDM containing around 4.5% human AB serum and 9 to 10 IU/ml IL-2. Half of the culture medium was replaced with fresh IL-2-containing medium on days 3 and 7. CD4+ T cells were isolated after approximately eleven days of culture through negative selection using the EasySep CD4+ T cell isolation kit. PBMCs were separated from whole blood using Ficoll-Paque Plus gradient centrifugation and then either used fresh or cryopreserved at -140C. In general, triplicate wells were set up for every culture condition.

The library came from PCR. TCR sequencing of DNA from cultured CD4+ T cells used the Oncomine TCR Beta short-read assay at the Johns Hopkins FTIC core. The QIAamp micro DNA kit was used to extract genomic DNA from the cultured CD4+ T cells. Oncomine TCR Beta libraries from cultured CD4+ T cells were pooled using unique dual indexes and sequenced on an Illumina iSeq 100. The study's own analysis went as follows. Non-productive sequences were filtered out, and CDR3s that did not start with C, did not end with F or W, or were shorter than 7 amino acids were discarded. Antigen-specific clonotypes were identified with the MANAFEST web application by comparing peptide-stimulated wells with reference and other culture wells. An FDR below 0.05, an odds ratio above 5, and a productive frequency above 0.1% in at least two of three replicate wells were required for clones to be considered positive. Clonotypes that were significantly expanded in both SARS-CoV-2 spike wells and at least one common cold coronavirus spike condition were defined as cross-reactive. CDR3 homology was assessed with Levenshtein distances (stringdist) and unrooted phylogenetic trees (ape) in R version 3.6.1. TCRdb reanalyzed the raw reads on its own, using fastp at Q25 for trimming and MiXCR for clone calling, and kept in-frame beta chains. Entries are consolidated by CDR3 protein sequence, retaining the most common genes and DNA. These V and J calls are TCRdb output, not the study's own analysis. For this sample there are roughly 12,000 distinct CDR3 sequences; around 75% appear just once. The top ten constitute about a tenth of the sample.

The germline V gene supplies CDR1 SGDLS and CDR2 YYNGEE. The CDR3 contains 17 residues, cysteine and phenylalanine counted. The entry retains the CDR3 DNA only, 51 bases that are in frame from base 1. The V and J ends are trimmed by 5 bases and 1 base, leaving 21 bases between them. The investigation overall reported the following: Among convalescent patients, a median 86.3% of the SARS-CoV-2-reactive clones seen after vaccination appeared only after vaccination, which suggests priming specific to the vaccine. Nearly all vaccine-specific clones in convalescent patients (304 of 307) were mono-reactive for SARS-CoV-2 spike rather than cross-reactive with common cold coronaviruses. Only a relatively small number of convalescent patients were included in the study, and early timepoints following natural infection were not analyzed. An increase in the median number of SARS-CoV-2-reactive clonotypes from roughly 20 after infection to some 38 after vaccination was observed, but the change was not found to be significant.

This clonotype was obtained from a human donor who had recovered from COVID-19. Here the chain combines TRBV9 and TRBJ2-5, with no confident D gene call. The sample taken for sequencing was CD4+ T cells from blood, cultured in vitro. The DNA reads as follows: TGTGCCAGCAGGTCCTCCCCTGTTTGCAAACCCCAAGAGACCCAGTACTTC. This yields the protein CASRSSPVCKPQETQYF.